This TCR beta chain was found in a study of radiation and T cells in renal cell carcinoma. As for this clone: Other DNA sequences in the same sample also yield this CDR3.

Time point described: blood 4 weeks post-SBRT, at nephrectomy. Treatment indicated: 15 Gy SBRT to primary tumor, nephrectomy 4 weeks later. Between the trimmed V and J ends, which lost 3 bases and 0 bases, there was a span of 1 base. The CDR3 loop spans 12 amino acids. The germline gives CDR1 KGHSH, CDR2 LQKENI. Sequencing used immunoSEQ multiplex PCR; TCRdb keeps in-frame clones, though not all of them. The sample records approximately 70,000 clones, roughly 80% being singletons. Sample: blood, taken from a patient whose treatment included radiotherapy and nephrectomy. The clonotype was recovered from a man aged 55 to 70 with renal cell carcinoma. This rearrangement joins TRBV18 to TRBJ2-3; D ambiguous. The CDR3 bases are TGTGCCAGCTCACCTAGCACAGATACGCAGTATTTT. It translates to CASSPSTDTQYF.